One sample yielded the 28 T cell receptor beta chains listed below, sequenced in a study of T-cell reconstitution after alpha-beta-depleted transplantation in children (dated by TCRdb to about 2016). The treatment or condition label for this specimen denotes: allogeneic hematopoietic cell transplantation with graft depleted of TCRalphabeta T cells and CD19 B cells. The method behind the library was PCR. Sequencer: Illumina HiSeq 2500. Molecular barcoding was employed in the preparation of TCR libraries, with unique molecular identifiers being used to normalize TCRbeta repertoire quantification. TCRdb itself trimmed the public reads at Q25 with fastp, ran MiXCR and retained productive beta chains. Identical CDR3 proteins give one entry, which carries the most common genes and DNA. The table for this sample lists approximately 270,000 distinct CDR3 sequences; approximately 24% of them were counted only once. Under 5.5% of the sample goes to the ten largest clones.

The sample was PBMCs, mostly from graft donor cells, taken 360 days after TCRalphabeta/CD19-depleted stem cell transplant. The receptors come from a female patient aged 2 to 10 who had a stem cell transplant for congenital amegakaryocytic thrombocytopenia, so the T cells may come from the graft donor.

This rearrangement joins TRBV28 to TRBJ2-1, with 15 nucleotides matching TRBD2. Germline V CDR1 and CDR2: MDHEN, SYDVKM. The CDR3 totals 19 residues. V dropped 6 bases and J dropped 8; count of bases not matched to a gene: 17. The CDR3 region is CASSEGLAGGPAHNDEQFF. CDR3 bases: TGTGCCAGCAGCGAGGGACTAGCGGGAGGCCCCGCACACAATGATGAGCAGTTCTTC.

CDR3 loop: CSVAVELEQFF. CDR3 sequence (DNA): TGCAGCGTAGCTGTAGAACTCGAGCAGTTCTTC. This sequence joins TRBV29-1 and TRBJ2-1; D is undetermined. The CDR3 spans 11 residues. Between the trimmed V and J ends, which lost 6 bases and 10 bases, there was a span of 13 bases. Germline values: CDR1 SQVTM, CDR2 ANQGSEA.

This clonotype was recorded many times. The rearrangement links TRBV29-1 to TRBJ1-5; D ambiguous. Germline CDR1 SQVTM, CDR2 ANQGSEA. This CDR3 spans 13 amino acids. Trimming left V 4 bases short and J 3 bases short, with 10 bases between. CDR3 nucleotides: TGCAGCGTTGCCCGGGGAACCAATCAGCCCCAGCATTTT. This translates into CSVARGTNQPQHF.

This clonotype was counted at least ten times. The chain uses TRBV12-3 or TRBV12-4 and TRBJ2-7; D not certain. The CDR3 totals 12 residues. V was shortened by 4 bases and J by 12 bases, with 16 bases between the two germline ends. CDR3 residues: CASSYYDLSWYF. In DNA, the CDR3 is TGTGCCAGCAGTTACTACGACCTCTCGTGGTACTTC.

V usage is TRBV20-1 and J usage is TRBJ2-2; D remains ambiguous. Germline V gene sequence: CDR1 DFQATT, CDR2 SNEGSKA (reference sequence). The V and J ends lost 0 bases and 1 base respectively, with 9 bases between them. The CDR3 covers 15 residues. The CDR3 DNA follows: TGCAGTGCTAGAGATGGGGAAGAGAACACCGGGGAGCTGTTTTTT. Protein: CSARDGEENTGELFF.

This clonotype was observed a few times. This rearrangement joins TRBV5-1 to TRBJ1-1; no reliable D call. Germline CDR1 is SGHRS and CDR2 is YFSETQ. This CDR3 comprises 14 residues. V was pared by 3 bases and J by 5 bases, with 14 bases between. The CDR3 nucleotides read TGCGCCAGCAGCTGGGAAGTTAGTAGGACTGAAGCTTTCTTT. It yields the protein CASSWEVSRTEAFF.

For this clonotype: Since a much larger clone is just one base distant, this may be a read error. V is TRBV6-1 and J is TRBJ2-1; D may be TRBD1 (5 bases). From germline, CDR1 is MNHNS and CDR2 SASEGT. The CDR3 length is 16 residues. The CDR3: CASSSATRAAYNGQFF. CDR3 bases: TGTGCCAGCAGTAGCGCCACCAGGGCTGCCTACAATGGGCAGTTCTTC.

CDR3 sequence (DNA): TGCGCCAGCAGCTTACTGGGGACAGGGGATATCTACGAGCAGTACTTC. It encodes CASSLLGTGDIYEQYF. V is TRBV5-1 and J is TRBJ2-7; 10 bases fit TRBD1. The germline V gene has CDR1 SGHRS and CDR2 YFSETQ. The CDR3 is made up of 16 amino acids. V lost 2 bases to trimming and J lost 3 bases; unmatched junction nucleotides: 8.

CDR3 amino acids: CSARDLATSSYNEQFF. Written as DNA, the CDR3 is TGCAGTGCTAGAGATTTGGCTACGAGCTCCTACAATGAGCAGTTCTTC. The V and J genes are TRBV20-1 and TRBJ2-1; D unclear. The germline V gene has CDR1 DFQATT and CDR2 SNEGSKA (reference sequence). The CDR3 length is 16 residues. V lost 0 bases to trimming and J lost 0 bases, with 12 bases between them.

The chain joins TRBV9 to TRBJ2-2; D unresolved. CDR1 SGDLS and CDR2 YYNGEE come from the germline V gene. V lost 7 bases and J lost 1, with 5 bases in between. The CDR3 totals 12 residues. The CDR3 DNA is TGTGCCAGCGCAGGGAACACCGGGGAGCTGTTTTTT. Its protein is CASAGNTGELFF.

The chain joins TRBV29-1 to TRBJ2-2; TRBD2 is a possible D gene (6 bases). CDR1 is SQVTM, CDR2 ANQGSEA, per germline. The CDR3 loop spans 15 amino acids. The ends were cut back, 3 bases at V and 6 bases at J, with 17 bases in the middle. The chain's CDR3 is CSVDTVGGNPGELFF. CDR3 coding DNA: TGCAGCGTTGACACGGTCGGGGGTAATCCCGGGGAGCTGTTTTTT.

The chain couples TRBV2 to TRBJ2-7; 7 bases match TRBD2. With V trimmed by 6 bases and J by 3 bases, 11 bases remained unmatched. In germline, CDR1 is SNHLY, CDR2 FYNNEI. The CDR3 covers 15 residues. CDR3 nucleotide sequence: TGTGCCAGCAGGGACCAAGGGACTACCGACTACGAGCAGTACTTC. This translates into CASRDQGTTDYEQYF.

The CDR3 DNA reads TGTGCCAGCAGTTTAGTTCGCGGGATAGGCTACAATGAGCAGTTCTTC. Its protein product is CASSLVRGIGYNEQFF. The chain employs TRBV27 and TRBJ2-1; D possibly corresponds to TRBD2 (6 bases). Germline CDR1 is MNHEY and CDR2 is SMNVEV (reference sequence). The CDR3 is 16 residues long. The V end was cut by 2 bases, the J end by 3 bases, with 14 bases between.

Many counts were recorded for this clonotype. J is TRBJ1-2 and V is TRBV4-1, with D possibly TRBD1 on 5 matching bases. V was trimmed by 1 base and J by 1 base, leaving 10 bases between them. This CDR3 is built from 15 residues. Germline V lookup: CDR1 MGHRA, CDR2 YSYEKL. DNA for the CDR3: TGCGCCAGCAGCCAAGTTGGGGGATTTAACTATGGCTACACCTTC. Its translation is CASSQVGGFNYGYTF.

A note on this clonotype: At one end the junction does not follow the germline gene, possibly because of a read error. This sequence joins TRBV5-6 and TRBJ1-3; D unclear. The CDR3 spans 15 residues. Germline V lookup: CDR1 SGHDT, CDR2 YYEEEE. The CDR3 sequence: CACSFVGFSGNTIYF. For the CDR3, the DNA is TGTGCCTGCAGCTTCGTAGGATTTTCTGGAAACACCATATATTTT.

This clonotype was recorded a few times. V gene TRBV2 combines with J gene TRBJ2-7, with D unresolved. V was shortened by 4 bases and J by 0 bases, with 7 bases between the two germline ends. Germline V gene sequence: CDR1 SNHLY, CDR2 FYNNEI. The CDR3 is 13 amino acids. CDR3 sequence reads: CASSAFSSYEQYF. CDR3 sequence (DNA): TGTGCCAGCAGTGCTTTCAGCTCCTACGAGCAGTACTTC.

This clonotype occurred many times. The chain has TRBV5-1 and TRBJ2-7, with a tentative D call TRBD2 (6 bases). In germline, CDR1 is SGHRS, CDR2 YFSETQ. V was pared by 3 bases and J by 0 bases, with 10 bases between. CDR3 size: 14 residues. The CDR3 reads CASSWGDRSYEQYF. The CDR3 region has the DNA TGCGCCAGCAGCTGGGGGGACCGCTCCTACGAGCAGTACTTC.

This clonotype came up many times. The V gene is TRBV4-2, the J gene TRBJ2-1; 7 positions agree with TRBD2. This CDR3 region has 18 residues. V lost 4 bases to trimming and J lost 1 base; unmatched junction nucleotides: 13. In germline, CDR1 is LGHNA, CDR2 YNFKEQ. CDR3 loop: CASSPPLGGSSSYNEQFF. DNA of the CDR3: TGTGCCAGCAGCCCGCCCCTCGGGGGGAGTAGTTCCTACAATGAGCAGTTCTTC.

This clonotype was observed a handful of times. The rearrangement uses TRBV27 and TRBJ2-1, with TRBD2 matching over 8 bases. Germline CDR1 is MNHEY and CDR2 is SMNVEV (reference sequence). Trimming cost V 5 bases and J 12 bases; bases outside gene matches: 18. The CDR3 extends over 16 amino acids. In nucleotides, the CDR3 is TGTGCCAGCAGTCCCTTAGCGGGAAAGACCCCAATGAGGCAGTTCTTC. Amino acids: CASSPLAGKTPMRQFF.

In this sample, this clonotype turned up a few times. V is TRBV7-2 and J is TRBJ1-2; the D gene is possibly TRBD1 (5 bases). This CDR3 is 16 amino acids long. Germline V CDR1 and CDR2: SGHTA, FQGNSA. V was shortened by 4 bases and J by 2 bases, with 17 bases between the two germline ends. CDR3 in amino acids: CASSSRGDGGNYGYTF. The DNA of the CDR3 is TGTGCCAGCAGCTCCCGGGGGGACGGAGGGAACTATGGCTACACCTTC.

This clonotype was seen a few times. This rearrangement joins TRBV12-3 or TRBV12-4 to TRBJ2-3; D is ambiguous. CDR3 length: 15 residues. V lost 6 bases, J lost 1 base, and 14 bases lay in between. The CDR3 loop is CASSKERPGTDTQYF. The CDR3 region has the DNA TGTGCCAGCAGCAAAGAACGACCAGGCACAGATACGCAGTATTTT.

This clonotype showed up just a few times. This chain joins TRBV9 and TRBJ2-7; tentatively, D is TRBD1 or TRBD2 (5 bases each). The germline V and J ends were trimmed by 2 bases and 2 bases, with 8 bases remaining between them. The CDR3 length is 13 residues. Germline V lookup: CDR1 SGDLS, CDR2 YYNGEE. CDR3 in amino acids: CASSVGTPYEQYF. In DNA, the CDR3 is TGTGCCAGCAGCGTGGGGACCCCCTACGAGCAGTACTTC.

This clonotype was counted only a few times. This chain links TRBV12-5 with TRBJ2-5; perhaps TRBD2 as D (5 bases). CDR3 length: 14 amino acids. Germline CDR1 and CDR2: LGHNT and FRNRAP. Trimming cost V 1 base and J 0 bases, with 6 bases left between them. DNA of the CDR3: TGTGCTAGTGGTTTGGGGGAGTACCAAGAGACCCAGTACTTC. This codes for CASGLGEYQETQYF.

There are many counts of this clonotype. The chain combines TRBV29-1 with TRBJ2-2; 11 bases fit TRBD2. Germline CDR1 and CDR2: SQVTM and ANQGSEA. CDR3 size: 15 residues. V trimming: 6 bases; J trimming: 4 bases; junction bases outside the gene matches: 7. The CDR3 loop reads CSVARLAGSTGELFF. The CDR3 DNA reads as TGCAGCGTCGCCCGACTAGCGGGAAGCACCGGGGAGCTGTTTTTT.

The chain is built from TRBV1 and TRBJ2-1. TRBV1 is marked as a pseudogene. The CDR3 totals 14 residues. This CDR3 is CTSLRGGTYNEQFF. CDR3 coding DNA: TGCACCAGTCTTCGGGGGGGCACCTACAATGAGCAGTTCTTC.

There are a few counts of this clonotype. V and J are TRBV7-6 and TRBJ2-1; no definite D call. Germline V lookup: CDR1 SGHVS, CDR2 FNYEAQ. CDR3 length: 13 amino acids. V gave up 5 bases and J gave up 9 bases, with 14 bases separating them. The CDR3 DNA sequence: TGTGCCAGCAGCCTCCACCTTACATCTGAGCAGTTCTTC. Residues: CASSLHLTSEQFF.

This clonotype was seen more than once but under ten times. CDR3 sequence: CAIRDHVGPAYNEQFF. Here the CDR3 DNA reads TGTGCCATCAGGGACCATGTTGGGCCTGCCTACAATGAGCAGTTCTTC. This chain links TRBV10-3 with TRBJ2-1; D gene ambiguous. Germline loops: CDR1 ENHRY, CDR2 SYGVKD. Trimming removed 6 bases from V and 2 bases from J, with 17 bases in between. The CDR3 covers 16 residues.

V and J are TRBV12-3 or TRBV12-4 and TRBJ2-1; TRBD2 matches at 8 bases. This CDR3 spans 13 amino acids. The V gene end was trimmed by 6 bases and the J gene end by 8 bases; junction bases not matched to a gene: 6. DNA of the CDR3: TGTGCCAGCAGACGCGGACTAGCCGATGAGCAGTTCTTC. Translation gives CASRRGLADEQFF.